Shown below are 29 T cell receptor beta chains from a single sample sequenced in a study of blood T cell repertoires in COVID-19. Assay: immunoSEQ multiplex PCR; the TCRdb copy retains only in-frame clones and omits some. The table has over 200,000 clones, 70% to 90% seen once. Sequencing was performed on peripheral blood. The receptors derive from a woman aged 18-29 years who had recovered from COVID-19.

The chain combines TRBV3-1 (or the pseudogene TRBV3-2) with TRBJ2-1, with 9 positions matching TRBD2. Germline CDR1 LGHDT, CDR2 YNNKEL (reference sequence). V was pared by 0 bases and J by 7 bases, with 10 bases of the junction left unmatched. The CDR3 spans 17 residues. The CDR3: CASSQDPASGIKNEQFF. In DNA, the CDR3 is TGTGCCAGCAGCCAAGATCCGGCTAGCGGGATAAAGAATGAGCAGTTCTTC.

The rearrangement links TRBV6-5 to TRBJ1-5; D not certain. The CDR3 runs 16 residues. Per germline, CDR1 MNHEY and CDR2 SVGAGI. The V end lost 0 bases, the J end lost 3 bases, and 12 bases lay between the germline ends. In nucleotides, the CDR3 is TGTGCCAGCAGTTACTCGATTACGGGGTACAATCAGCCCCAGCATTTT. Protein: CASSYSITGYNQPQHF.

In DNA form, the CDR3 reads TGTGCCAGCAGCGTAGCCCCCTCTAGCAATCAGCCCCAGCATTTT. This encodes CASSVAPSSNQPQHF. The V gene is TRBV9, the J gene TRBJ1-5, with D unresolved. This CDR3 is built from 15 residues. Germline lookup yields CDR1 SGDLS and CDR2 YYNGEE. Trimming left V 0 bases short and J 0 bases short, with 7 bases between.

This clone occurred once. This chain links TRBV6-5 with TRBJ1-6; the D is unclear. Germline V lookup: CDR1 MNHEY, CDR2 SVGAGI. V was clipped by 5 bases and J by 7 bases, with 15 bases between them. This CDR3 comprises 15 residues. The DNA for the CDR3 is TGTGCCAGCAGTCCCCCGGGAGGTCGAAATTCACCCCTCCACTTT. Its translation is CASSPPGGRNSPLHF.

J is TRBJ1-2 and V is TRBV29-1; TRBD1 agrees at 7 bases. CDR1 is SQVTM, CDR2 ANQGSEA, per germline. Trimming took 2 bases from V and 7 from J; bases not matched to a gene: 7. The CDR3 consists of 13 residues. As DNA, the CDR3 is TGCAGCGTTGAACGTGACAGGGAAGGTGGCTACACCTTC. It specifies CSVERDREGGYTF.

In its sample, this clone was seen a few times. The chain is built from TRBV25-1 and TRBJ2-1; the D is unclear. Germline V lookup: CDR1 MGHDK, CDR2 SYGVNS. This CDR3 has 10 amino acids. Trimming took 6 bases from V and 8 from J, leaving 5 bases between them. CDR3 protein: CASSEDEQFF. DNA of the CDR3: TGTGCCAGCAGCGAGGATGAGCAGTTCTTC.

This clone has just a few counts. The V and J genes are TRBV5-4 and TRBJ2-7; TRBD1 is a possible D gene (5 bases). CDR1 and CDR2 (germline): SGHNT, YYREEE (reference sequence). V was cut by 2 bases and J by 2 bases, with 5 bases left in between. The CDR3 contains 12 residues. CDR3 loop: CASSLGAYEQYF. CDR3 DNA sequence: TGTGCCAGCAGCTTAGGGGCCTACGAGCAGTACTTC.

This clone has only one observation. The chain recombines TRBV6-2 or TRBV6-3 with TRBJ1-1, with 7 bases identical to TRBD1. V was pared by 6 bases and J by 4 bases, with 14 bases of the junction left unmatched. In germline, CDR1 is MNHEY, CDR2 SVGEGT. CDR3 length equals 16 residues. The CDR3 sequence is CASSPRFSTGPTEAFF. In DNA form, the CDR3 reads TGTGCCAGCAGCCCCAGATTCTCGACAGGGCCCACTGAAGCTTTCTTT.

This clone was observed a few times. This sequence joins TRBV23-1 and TRBJ1-5; the D is unclear. TRBV23-1 is labeled an ORF, and its function is uncertain. This CDR3 is 13 amino acids long. V dropped 4 bases and J dropped 7 bases, with 11 bases sitting between them. This CDR3 is CASSLGLGQPQHF. CDR3 in DNA: TGCGCCAGCAGTCTAGGTTTGGGCCAGCCCCAGCATTTT.

The J gene is TRBJ1-1, the V gene TRBV4-1; D is uncertain. The CDR3 has 14 residues. In germline, CDR1 is MGHRA, CDR2 YSYEKL. V was pared by 5 bases and J by 1 base, with 11 bases between. The CDR3 bases are TGCGCCAGCAGCGTAGAGATGCCGAACACTGAAGCTTTCTTT. This translates into CASSVEMPNTEAFF.

This clone came up once. V and J are TRBV4-3 and TRBJ2-1; TRBD2 matches at 8 bases. This CDR3 is built from 16 residues. The V and J ends lost 4 bases and 0 bases, in that order; junction bases with no gene match: 5. Germline CDR1 is LGHNA and CDR2 is YSLEER. The DNA for the CDR3 is TGCGCCAGCAGCCCCGGGAGGGGGAGCTCCTACAATGAGCAGTTCTTC. It translates to CASSPGRGSSYNEQFF.

The chain joins TRBV19 to TRBJ1-1; TRBD1 is a possible D gene (6 bases). Germline CDR1 is LNHDA and CDR2 is SQIVND (reference sequence). Trimming removed 7 bases from V and 5 bases from J, with 11 bases in between. This CDR3 comprises 12 residues. CDR3 in DNA: TGTGCCAGTACCGCTCAGGGGACTGAAGCTTTCTTT. Protein: CASTAQGTEAFF.

The V call is TRBV19, the J call TRBJ1-4, with D unclear. Trimming removed 5 bases from V and 7 bases from J, with 11 bases in between. CDR1 and CDR2 (germline): LNHDA, SQIVND (reference sequence). This CDR3 is 13 amino acids long. The chain's CDR3 is CASSWRVSEKLFF. CDR3 DNA: TGTGCCAGTAGTTGGAGGGTTAGTGAAAAACTGTTTTTT.

The chain links TRBV6-5 to TRBJ1-6, with a tentative D call TRBD1 (6 bases). V lost 7 bases to trimming and J lost 7 bases, with 11 bases between them. The CDR3 sequence is 13 residues long. Looked up from germline, CDR1 is MNHEY and CDR2 is SVGAGI. The CDR3 protein is CASTRTANSPLHF. In nucleotides, the CDR3 is TGTGCCAGCACCCGGACAGCCAATTCACCCCTCCACTTT.

V is TRBV6-5 and J is TRBJ1-1; D is ambiguous. CDR3 length: 12 residues. Germline V gives CDR1 MNHEY, CDR2 SVGAGI. V was cut by 7 bases and J by 1 base, with 7 bases left in between. This chain's CDR3 is CASTWANTEAFF. CDR3 coding DNA: TGTGCCAGCACCTGGGCGAACACTGAAGCTTTCTTT.

The chain joins TRBV2 to TRBJ2-1; 7 bases agree with TRBD2. Germline trimming cut 4 bases from V and 9 bases from J; bases unmatched to any gene: 6. The CDR3 totals 13 residues. The V gene's germline CDR1 is SNHLY and CDR2 FYNNEI. The CDR3 protein is CASSGSVAGEQFF. The CDR3 nucleotides are TGTGCCAGCAGTGGATCCGTAGCGGGTGAGCAGTTCTTC.

This clone was seen a single time. V is TRBV4-3 and J is TRBJ1-4, with 7 bases aligning to TRBD1. Germline assignment: CDR1 LGHNA and CDR2 YSLEER. This CDR3 comprises 13 residues. J gave up 8 bases and V 4 bases, and 4 bases lay outside the gene matches. This CDR3 is CASSPGGREKLFF. The DNA for the CDR3 is TGCGCCAGCAGCCCAGGGGGAAGGGAAAAACTGTTTTTT.

The chain links TRBV5-3 to TRBJ2-1, with 10 bases matching TRBD2. TRBV5-3 is marked as an open reading frame, function uncertain. The CDR3 consists of 17 residues. The trim removed 3 bases at V and 9 bases at J, leaving 15 bases unmatched. The CDR3 bases are TGTGCCAGAAGCTCCCCGGAGCTAGCGGGAGTAGTATGTGAGCAGTTCTTC. It yields the protein CARSSPELAGVVCEQFF.

The rearrangement links TRBV5-6 to TRBJ1-2, with no clear D. The CDR3 spans 12 residues. V gave up 0 bases and J gave up 7 bases, with 7 bases separating them. Germline CDR1 and CDR2: SGHDT and YYEEEE. CDR3 DNA sequence: TGTGCCAGCAGCTTGGGTGTCGGTGGCTACACCTTC. Translation gives CASSLGVGGYTF.

The table lists this clone with a count of one. The J gene is TRBJ2-5, the V gene TRBV11-3, with D perhaps TRBD2 (5 bases). From germline, CDR1 is SGHNT and CDR2 YENEEA. V was pared by 4 bases and J by 9 bases, with 15 bases between. The CDR3 has 13 residues. The CDR3 sequence is CASSSSLTGAQYF. CDR3 in DNA: TGTGCCAGCAGCTCCTCGTTAACCGGGGCCCAGTACTTC.

The J gene is TRBJ1-2, the V gene TRBV10-3; 8 positions match TRBD1. Trimming at V came to 11 bases and at J to 4 bases, leaving 12 bases not matched to a gene. CDR1 and CDR2 from the germline V gene are ENHRY and SYGVKD. The CDR3 runs to 14 residues. CDR3 DNA sequence: TGTGCCCCCGGCGGAACAGGGGGGGCCTATGGCTACACCTTC. It codes for CAPGGTGGAYGYTF.

The chain carries TRBV28 and TRBJ1-1; D remains unclear. The germline V and J ends were trimmed by 2 bases and 1 base, with 11 bases remaining between them. The length of the CDR3 is 15 residues. Germline V lookup: CDR1 MDHEN, CDR2 SYDVKM. As DNA, the CDR3 is TGTGCCAGCAGTTTACGGGTCGGGTGGAACACTGAAGCTTTCTTT. Protein: CASSLRVGWNTEAFF.

The chain has TRBV2 and TRBJ2-7, with a possible D match to TRBD1 (7 bases). Looked up from germline, CDR1 is SNHLY and CDR2 is FYNNEI. The V gene lost 11 bases and the J gene lost 5 bases, with 19 bases spanning the gap. This CDR3 is built from 13 residues. The CDR3 coding sequence is TGTGCCTCCCTCGGGGGACAGATCCACGAGCAGTACTTC. Protein product: CASLGGQIHEQYF.

This chain uses TRBV7-6 with TRBJ2-7; TRBD2 might be the D (5 bases). V was trimmed by 4 bases and J by 6 bases, leaving 10 bases between them. The CDR3 runs to 12 residues. The germline gives CDR1 SGHVS, CDR2 FNYEAQ. CDR3 sequence reads: CASSSERSEQYF. The DNA of the CDR3 is TGTGCCAGCAGCTCAGAGCGGAGCGAGCAGTACTTC. The variable domain in full, completed from reference TRBV7-6 and TRBJ2-7, reads GAGVSQSPRYKVTKRGQDVALRCDPISGHVSLYWYRQALGQGPEFLTYFNYEAQQDKSGLPNDRFSAERPEGSISTLTIQRTEQRDSAMYRCASSSERSEQYFGPGTRLTVT.

The chain combines TRBV2 with TRBJ2-5; 7 nucleotides align to TRBD1. In germline, CDR1 is SNHLY, CDR2 FYNNEI. The CDR3 spans 14 residues. The V and J ends lost 6 bases and 1 base, in that order; junction bases with no gene match: 5. The DNA for the CDR3 is TGTGCCAGCAGCCCGGACAGGACCCAAGAGACCCAGTACTTC. This gives the protein CASSPDRTQETQYF.

The chain combines TRBV5-6 with TRBJ1-1; TRBD1 matches 8 bases. CDR1 is SGHDT, CDR2 YYEEEE, per germline. The CDR3 is made up of 17 amino acids. The V segment lost 4 bases and the J segment 0 bases; nucleotides outside the gene matches: 11. CDR3 region: CASSLGQGLSMNTEAFF. The CDR3, as DNA: TGTGCCAGCAGCCTAGGACAGGGTTTAAGCATGAACACTGAAGCTTTCTTT.

The J gene is TRBJ1-2, the V gene TRBV6-5; 7 bases fit TRBD1. The germline CDR1 and CDR2 sequences are MNHEY and SVGAGI. CDR3 size: 14 residues. V was clipped by 6 bases and J by 8 bases; unmatched bases: 12. The DNA for the CDR3 is TGTGCCAGCAGACAACCGGGACAGACTATGGGCTACACCTTC. Residues: CASRQPGQTMGYTF.

The V call is TRBV13, the J call TRBJ2-5; 9 bases match TRBD1. Germline V gene sequence: CDR1 PRHDT, CDR2 FYEKMQ (reference sequence). V was clipped by 0 bases and J by 5 bases; unmatched bases: 7. The CDR3 is 16 amino acids. For the CDR3, the DNA is TGTGCCAGCAGCTTAGGGGACAGGGGTTTCGGGGAGACCCAGTACTTC. It codes for CASSLGDRGFGETQYF.

This clone showed up just a few times. This rearrangement joins TRBV25-1 to TRBJ1-5; 7 positions agree with TRBD1. V trimming: 4 bases; J trimming: 5 bases; junction bases outside the gene matches: 5. This CDR3 comprises 14 residues. Germline values: CDR1 MGHDK, CDR2 SYGVNS. CDR3: CASSGTGSDQPQHF. For the CDR3, the DNA is TGTGCCAGCAGTGGGACAGGTTCTGATCAGCCCCAGCATTTT.